This T cell receptor (beta chain) was retrieved from a study of blood T cells in healthy people across ages. The trim removed 6 bases at V and 13 bases at J, leaving 12 bases unmatched. In germline, CDR1 is SQVTM, CDR2 ANQGSEA. The CDR3 totals 12 residues. Together with a sample-barcoded 5' primer, a J-beta primer mix was included in a second PCR lasting 7 to 11 cycles. TCRdb re-called the 5' RACE reads through MiXCR, storing one row per CDR3 protein. The sample has some 1.7 million distinct CDR3 sequences, roughly 27% seen once. General study results and limits: Per million T cells, TCR beta diversity dropped about linearly as age rose. CMV status of donors was not determined, possibly confounding expanded clonotype changes.

As concerns this clonotype: Its antigen remains unknown.

Sequencing was carried out using blood. This sequence was found in a woman aged 30 to 39 in good health. The rearrangement uses TRBV29-1 and TRBJ2-1; TRBD1 matches at 7 bases. The CDR3 coding sequence is TGCAGCGTCAGACAGGGACCTGAGACCCAGTTCTTC. Its translation is CSVRQGPETQFF.